What follows are 21 T cell receptor beta chains derived from one specimen sequenced in a study of cytomegalovirus exposure and HLA in healthy donors. The PCR was carried out with 60 Vbeta primers and 13 Jbeta primers. TCRdb's table, derived via immunoSEQ multiplex PCR, lists solely in-frame clones and lacks some. The table records approximately 32,000 clones, more than 65% of them present only once. Sample: PBMCs. The receptors originated from a young woman in good health and CMV-seronegative.

V gene TRBV7-3 combines with J gene TRBJ2-3; tentatively, D is TRBD2 (6 bases). Between the trimmed V and J ends, which lost 5 bases and 1 base, there was a span of 16 bases. The CDR3 sequence is 16 residues long. Germline V CDR1 and CDR2: SGHTA, FQGTGA. CDR3 DNA: TGTGCCAGCAGCACTAGCTATGGGAGTGGCACAGATACGCAGTATTTT. Translation: CASSTSYGSGTDTQYF.

The V call is TRBV18, the J call TRBJ2-2; 8 nucleotides agree with TRBD1. Germline V gene sequence: CDR1 KGHSH, CDR2 LQKENI. There are 14 residues in the CDR3. Trimming at V came to 5 bases and at J to 1 base, leaving 0 bases not matched to a gene. Here the CDR3 DNA reads TGTGCCAGCTCAGGACAGGGGAACACCGGGGAGCTGTTTTTT. Translation: CASSGQGNTGELFF.

The chain is built from TRBV25-1 and TRBJ1-1, with D possibly TRBD1 on 6 matching bases. The germline CDR1 and CDR2 sequences are MGHDK and SYGVNS. Trimming took off 4 bases at V and 5 bases at J, with 17 bases between the two ends. The CDR3 length is 15 residues. The chain's CDR3 is CASSGWGGLKTEAFF. The CDR3 DNA sequence: TGTGCCAGCAGTGGTTGGGGGGGGCTAAAGACTGAAGCTTTCTTT.

J is TRBJ1-2 and V is TRBV5-4; unclear D gene. Trimming removed 3 bases at V and 7 bases at J, with 22 bases between. This CDR3 has 16 residues. CDR1 SGHNT and CDR2 YYREEE come from the germline V gene (reference sequence). CDR3 DNA sequence: TGTGCCAGCAGCTCCCCTACCGCGCCCCATTTCCGTGGCTACACCTTC. Its translation is CASSSPTAPHFRGYTF.

On this clone itself: Its ends do not fully match the called genes, so a read error is possible. The gene calls are TRBV5-1 and TRBJ1-5, with 9 positions matching TRBD1. The CDR3 length is 16 residues. CDR1 and CDR2 from the germline V gene are SGHRS and YFSETQ. CDR3 residues: CASSLGGDRENQPQNF. The CDR3 DNA reads as TGCGCCAGCAGCTTGGGGGGGGACAGGGAAAATCAGCCCCAGAATTTT.

The rearrangement links TRBV5-8 to TRBJ2-3, with D perhaps TRBD2 (6 bases). This CDR3 is 13 amino acids long. Germline CDR1 SGHTS, CDR2 YDEGEE. Trimming took 7 bases from V and 2 from J, leaving 11 bases between them. The CDR3 region has the DNA TGTGCCAGCGGGCGGGGAGACACAGATACGCAGTATTTT. This sequence encodes CASGRGDTDTQYF. The variable domain in full, with the rest retrieved from reference TRBV5-8 and TRBJ2-3, is EAGVTQSPTHLIKTRGQQATLRCSPISGHTSVYWYQQALGLGLQFLLWYDEGEERNRGNFPPRFSGRQFPNYSSELNVNALELEDSALYLCASGRGDTDTQYFGPGTRLTVL.

The chain recombines TRBV15 with TRBJ1-1; 8 nucleotides agree with TRBD1. CDR1 LNHNV and CDR2 YYDKDF come from the germline V gene (reference sequence). Trimming removed 3 bases from V and 4 bases from J; junction bases left unmatched: 10. The CDR3 has 16 amino acids. CDR3 loop: CATSSGRHRGTTEAFF. The CDR3 DNA reads as TGTGCCACCAGCAGTGGAAGGCACAGGGGGACCACTGAAGCTTTCTTT.

This chain connects TRBV19 to TRBJ2-1, with 9 bases matching TRBD1. The germline gives CDR1 LNHDA, CDR2 SQIVND (reference sequence). V shed 3 bases, J shed 8 bases, and the junction held 5 bases outside the gene matches. The CDR3 spans 14 residues. The CDR3 nucleotides are TGTGCCAGTAGTATGACAGGGGGTAACTATGAGCAGTTCTTC. Protein: CASSMTGGNYEQFF.

The chain joins TRBV27 to TRBJ2-4, with D perhaps TRBD2 (6 bases). V lost 7 bases and J lost 5, with 12 bases in between. The CDR3 covers 13 residues. Germline-derived CDR1 and CDR2 are MNHEY and SMNVEV (reference sequence). The CDR3 protein is CASKVTGENIQYF. CDR3 sequence (DNA): TGTGCCAGCAAGGTGACGGGGGAAAACATTCAGTACTTC.

This clone was detected only once. The CDR3: CASSPGTGYHEQYF. The CDR3 region has the DNA TGTGCCAGCAGCCCCGGGACAGGGTACCACGAGCAGTACTTC. This chain connects TRBV11-3 to TRBJ2-7; 9 positions match TRBD1. Germline values: CDR1 SGHNT, CDR2 YENEEA. The J segment lost 5 bases and the V segment lost 5 bases, leaving 7 bases of the junction unmatched. The CDR3 sequence is 14 residues long.

The V call is TRBV6-1, the J call TRBJ2-1, with 9 bases fitting TRBD1. The ends lost 4 bases at V and 4 bases at J; junction bases unmatched: 8. From germline, CDR1 is MNHNS and CDR2 SASEGT. The CDR3 contains 16 residues. CDR3 nucleotides: TGTGCCAGCAGTGCCGGACAGGGGCTGATTTACAATGAGCAGTTCTTC. Residues: CASSAGQGLIYNEQFF.

The J gene is TRBJ1-4, the V gene TRBV4-3, with 7 bases identical to TRBD1. Trimming took 3 bases from V and 7 from J; bases not matched to a gene: 5. This CDR3 is built from 14 residues. Germline CDR1 reads LGHNA; CDR2 reads YSLEER. Here the CDR3 reads CASSQWTGPEKLFF. CDR3 DNA sequence: TGCGCCAGCAGCCAGTGGACAGGCCCTGAAAAACTGTTTTTT.

The rearrangement links TRBV7-6 to TRBJ1-6; D gene unclear. With 2 bases removed from V and 3 bases from J, the gap between germline ends came to 5 bases. The V gene's germline CDR1 is SGHVS and CDR2 FNYEAQ. The CDR3 extends over 14 amino acids. CDR3 region: CASSLSDYNSPLHF. CDR3 DNA sequence: TGTGCCAGCAGCTTAAGCGACTATAATTCACCCCTCCACTTT.

V and J are TRBV18 and TRBJ1-2; 10 bases line up with TRBD1. The CDR3 has 14 residues. V lost 5 bases and J lost 10; bases outside the gene matches: 10. The germline V gene encodes CDR1 KGHSH and CDR2 LQKENI. The CDR3 sequence is CASSLTGTGADYTF. Written as DNA, the CDR3 is TGTGCCAGCTCATTAACCGGGACAGGGGCCGACTACACCTTC.

CDR3: CASSPDHLVPYGYTF. The CDR3 bases are TGTGCCAGCAGTCCCGATCACTTGGTACCTTATGGCTACACCTTC. The J gene is TRBJ1-2, the V gene TRBV6-5; D not resolved. Germline CDR1 reads MNHEY; CDR2 reads SVGAGI. The CDR3 is 15 amino acids. The germline V and J ends were trimmed by 5 bases and 5 bases, with 18 bases remaining between them.

J is TRBJ2-3 and V is TRBV4-1; 10 bases fit TRBD2. CDR1 MGHRA and CDR2 YSYEKL come from the germline V gene. This CDR3 region has 17 residues. J lost 4 bases, V lost 9 bases, and 16 bases had no gene match. Here the CDR3 DNA reads TGCGCCAGTAAGGGGGGGCTAGCGGGAGAAAAAGCAGATACGCAGTATTTT. Its protein product is CASKGGLAGEKADTQYF.

This chain links TRBV9 with TRBJ2-7, with a possible D match to TRBD1 (7 bases). The V end lost 0 bases, the J end lost 2 bases, and 12 bases lay between the germline ends. The CDR3 covers 15 residues. Germline V gives CDR1 SGDLS, CDR2 YYNGEE. This CDR3 is CASSVGWRGPYEQYF. The CDR3 nucleotides read TGTGCCAGCAGCGTAGGGTGGAGGGGGCCCTACGAGCAGTACTTC.

This clone was recorded a few times. In nucleotides, the CDR3 is TGTGCCAGCAGTGATATAAACAGGGGATTGAGCAATCAGCCCCAGCATTTT. It yields the protein CASSDINRGLSNQPQHF. The chain joins TRBV6-1 to TRBJ1-5; 7 nucleotides match TRBD1. Trimming took 3 bases from V and 1 from J; bases not matched to a gene: 9. CDR1 is MNHNS and CDR2 is SASEGT in the germline V gene. The CDR3 runs 17 residues.

V usage is TRBV27 and J usage is TRBJ2-5; TRBD2 matches 8 bases. Germline trimming cut 6 bases from V and 4 bases from J; bases unmatched to any gene: 7. Per the germline V gene, CDR1 is MNHEY and CDR2 is SMNVEV (reference sequence). The length of the CDR3 is 14 residues. The CDR3 nucleotides read TGTGCCAGCAGGAATTGGACTAGCAGAGAGACCCAGTACTTC. Protein: CASRNWTSRETQYF.

This clone was observed a single time. The V call is TRBV25-1, the J call TRBJ2-1, with 8 positions matching TRBD2. The V gene's germline CDR1 is MGHDK and CDR2 SYGVNS. The CDR3 is 18 amino acids. Trimming took 2 bases from V and 2 from J; bases not matched to a gene: 11. The CDR3 sequence is CASSEGTGGPLAYNEQFF. The CDR3 coding sequence is TGTGCCAGCAGTGAAGGCACGGGGGGGCCCCTTGCCTACAATGAGCAGTTCTTC.

The CDR3 DNA follows: TGTGCCAGCAGCGTAGGGAGGATCTACAATGAGCAGTTCTTC. Amino acid sequence: CASSVGRIYNEQFF. The chain couples TRBV9 to TRBJ2-1; possibly TRBD2 for D (5 bases). Germline values: CDR1 SGDLS, CDR2 YYNGEE. Trimming cost V 0 bases and J 3 bases, with 7 bases left between them. This CDR3 comprises 14 residues.